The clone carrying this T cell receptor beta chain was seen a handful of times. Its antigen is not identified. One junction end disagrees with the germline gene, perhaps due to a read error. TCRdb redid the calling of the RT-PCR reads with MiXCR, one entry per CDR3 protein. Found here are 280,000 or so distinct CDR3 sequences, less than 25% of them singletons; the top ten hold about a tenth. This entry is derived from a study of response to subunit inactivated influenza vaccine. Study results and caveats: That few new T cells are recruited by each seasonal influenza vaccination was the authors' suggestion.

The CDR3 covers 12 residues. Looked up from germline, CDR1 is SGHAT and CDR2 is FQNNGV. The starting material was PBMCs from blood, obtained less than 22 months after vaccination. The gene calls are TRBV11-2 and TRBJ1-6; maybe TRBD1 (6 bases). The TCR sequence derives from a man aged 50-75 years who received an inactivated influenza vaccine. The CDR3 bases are TGTGCCAGCAGCCCTGCCTCCGGGACATTGCTCTTT. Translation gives CASSPASGTLLF.